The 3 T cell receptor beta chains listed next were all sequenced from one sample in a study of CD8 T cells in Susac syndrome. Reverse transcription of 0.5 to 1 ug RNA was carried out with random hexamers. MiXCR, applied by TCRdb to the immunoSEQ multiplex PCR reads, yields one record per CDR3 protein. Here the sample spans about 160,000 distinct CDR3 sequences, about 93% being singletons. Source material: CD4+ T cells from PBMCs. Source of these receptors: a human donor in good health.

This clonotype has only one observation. Here the CDR3 DNA reads TGTGCCTGGATGAACAAGGGGGGCACTGAAGCTTTCTTT. This encodes CAWMNKGGTEAFF. The gene calls are TRBV30 and TRBJ1-1; possibly TRBD1 for D (6 bases). V lost 4 bases to trimming and J lost 4 bases, with 13 bases between them. This CDR3 comprises 13 residues. The V gene's germline CDR1 is GTSNPN and CDR2 SVGIG (reference sequence).

The CDR3 loop is CASSYGAGTAYGYTF. DNA of the CDR3: TGTGCCAGCAGTTACGGAGCCGGGACGGCCTATGGCTACACCTTC. This chain connects TRBV6-2 or TRBV6-3 to TRBJ1-2, with TRBD1 as a possible D gene (5 bases). V was trimmed by 2 bases and J by 4 bases, leaving 14 bases between them. Germline CDR1 MNHEY, CDR2 SVGEGT. This CDR3 comprises 15 residues.

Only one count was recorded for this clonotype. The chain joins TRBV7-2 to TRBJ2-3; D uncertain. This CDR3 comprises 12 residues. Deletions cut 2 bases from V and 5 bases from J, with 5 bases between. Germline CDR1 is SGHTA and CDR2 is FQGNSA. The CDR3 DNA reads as TGTGCCAGCAGCTTATATCAAGATACGCAGTATTTT. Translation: CASSLYQDTQYF.